The T cell receptor beta chain under discussion was sequenced for a study of CD8 T cells in ankylosing spondylitis. TCRdb used MiXCR to reprocess the 5' RACE reads, holding one entry per CDR3 protein. Of over 130,000 distinct CDR3 sequences listed, under 55% are singletons. Source material: synovial fluid, either unsorted or a sorted T cell fraction (not recorded which). The source of this sequence is a male donor with ankylosing spondylitis.

CDR3: CAISEWFRAGAAETQYF. The CDR3 nucleotides read TGTGCCATCAGTGAGTGGTTTCGGGCAGGGGCCGCGGAGACCCAGTACTTC. This chain joins TRBV10-3 and TRBJ2-5; a possible D gene is TRBD1 (6 bases). The CDR3 runs to 17 residues. The V gene's germline CDR1 is ENHRY and CDR2 SYGVKD. V was trimmed by 1 base and J by 5 bases, leaving 20 bases between them.